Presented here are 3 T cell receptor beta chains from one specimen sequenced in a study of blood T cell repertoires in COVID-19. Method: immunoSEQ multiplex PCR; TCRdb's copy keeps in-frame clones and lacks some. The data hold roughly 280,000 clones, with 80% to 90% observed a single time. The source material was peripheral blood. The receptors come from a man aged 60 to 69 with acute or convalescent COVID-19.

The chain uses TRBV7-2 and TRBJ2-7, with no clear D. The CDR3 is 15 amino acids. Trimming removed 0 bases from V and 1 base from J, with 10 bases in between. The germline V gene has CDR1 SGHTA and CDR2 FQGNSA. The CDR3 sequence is CASSLARTASYEQYF. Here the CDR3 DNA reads TGTGCCAGCAGCTTAGCGCGAACAGCTTCCTACGAGCAGTACTTC.

CDR3 amino acids: CATSSPGSAGRYEQYF. In nucleotides, the CDR3 is TGTGCCACCAGCAGCCCCGGCTCGGCAGGTCGCTACGAGCAGTACTTC. The rearrangement joins TRBV15 to TRBJ2-7, with no clear D. The CDR3 is made up of 16 amino acids. V gave up 3 bases and J gave up 3 bases, with 18 bases separating them. Germline CDR1 LNHNV, CDR2 YYDKDF (reference sequence).

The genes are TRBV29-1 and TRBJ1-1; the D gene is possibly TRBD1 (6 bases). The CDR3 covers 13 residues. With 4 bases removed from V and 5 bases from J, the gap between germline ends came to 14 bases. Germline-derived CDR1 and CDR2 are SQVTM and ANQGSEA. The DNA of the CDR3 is TGCAGCGTTGCTGTCAGGGGAGCTACTGAAGCTTTCTTT. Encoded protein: CSVAVRGATEAFF.